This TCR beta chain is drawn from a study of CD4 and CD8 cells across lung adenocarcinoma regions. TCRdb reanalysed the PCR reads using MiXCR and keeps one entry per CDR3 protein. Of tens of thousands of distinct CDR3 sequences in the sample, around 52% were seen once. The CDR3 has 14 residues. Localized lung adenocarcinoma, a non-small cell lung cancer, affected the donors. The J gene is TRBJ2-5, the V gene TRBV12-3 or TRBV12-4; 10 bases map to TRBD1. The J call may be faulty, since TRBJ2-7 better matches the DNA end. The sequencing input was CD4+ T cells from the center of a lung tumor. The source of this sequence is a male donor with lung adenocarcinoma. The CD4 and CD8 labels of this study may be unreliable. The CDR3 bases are TGTGCCAGCAGCCGGACAGGGGGGTCCTACGAGCAGTACTTC. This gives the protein CASSRTGGSYEQYF.